The 17 T cell receptor beta chains in this list originate from one sample, sequenced in a study of regulatory T cells in long-lasting Graves disease. With iRepertoire HTBI primers and Arm-PCR of CDR3 regions, TCR beta libraries were built. TCRdb re-analysed the multiplex PCR reads in MiXCR, keeping a single row per CDR3 protein. The repertoire holds a few hundred thousand distinct CDR3 sequences, with approximately 12% as singletons. Time point noted: newly diagnosed GD, antithyroid drugs for less than 3 months. PBMCs provided the RNA from which the TCR library was made. This sample also belongs to another study, concerning T cells in Graves' hyperthyroidism and ophthalmopathy.

The sequencing used peripheral blood mononuclear cells (PBMCs), collected at new diagnosis, from a patient treated with antithyroid drugs. These receptors were taken from a woman aged 18 to 35 with Graves disease.

The chain joins TRBV6-1 to TRBJ2-2, with D possibly called TRBD1 or TRBD2 (5 bases each). Germline V gene data show CDR1 as MNHNS and CDR2 as SASEGT. Trimming took 4 bases from V and 2 from J, leaving 11 bases between them. The CDR3 spans 15 residues. The CDR3 region has the DNA TGTGCCAGCAGTGGGGGGTCGGCAAACACCGGGGAGCTGTTTTTT. Its protein is CASSGGSANTGELFF.

This clonotype was seen repeatedly, ten times or more. This chain joins TRBV27 and TRBJ1-5; D ambiguous. V was trimmed by 8 bases and J by 3 bases, leaving 17 bases between them. There are 15 residues in the CDR3. CDR1 and CDR2 from the germline V gene are MNHEY and SMNVEV (reference sequence). For the CDR3, the DNA is TGTGCCAGCCGTCGGAGTTGGCAGACCAATCAGCCCCAGCATTTT. Translated, it gives CASRRSWQTNQPQHF.

This clonotype was counted ten times or more. V gene TRBV11-2 combines with J gene TRBJ2-1; 9 bases fit TRBD2. Germline-derived CDR1 and CDR2 are SGHAT and FQNNGV. The CDR3 consists of 22 residues. Losses at the gene ends were 4 bases for V and 0 bases for J; bases not matched to a gene: 22. CDR3 in amino acids: CASSYRPEGLKTSGPSYNEQFF. The CDR3 DNA reads TGTGCCAGCAGCTATCGACCCGAAGGCCTTAAAACTAGCGGGCCCTCCTACAATGAGCAGTTCTTC.

The chain has TRBV19 and TRBJ2-1, with 10 bases identical to TRBD2. The length of the CDR3 is 15 residues. Germline CDR1 and CDR2: LNHDA and SQIVND (reference sequence). With 6 bases clipped from V and 4 bases from J, the junction kept 6 bases outside the gene matches. The CDR3 loop is CASRKAGGTYNEQFF. CDR3 coding DNA: TGTGCCAGTAGGAAAGCGGGAGGGACGTACAATGAGCAGTTCTTC.

Only a few counts were recorded for this clonotype. V usage is TRBV4-2 and J usage is TRBJ1-1; D not certain. Trimming shortened V by 0 bases and J by 1 base, and 9 bases separated the two germline ends. The CDR3 is 15 residues long. From germline, CDR1 is LGHNA and CDR2 YNFKEQ. The CDR3 reads CASSQESWTNTEAFF. The CDR3 DNA reads TGTGCCAGCAGCCAAGAGTCTTGGACGAACACTGAAGCTTTCTTT.

This clonotype was observed many times. The J gene is TRBJ1-6, the V gene TRBV15; D gene uncertain. This CDR3 is built from 14 residues. Germline-derived CDR1 and CDR2 are LNHNV and YYDKDF (reference sequence). Deletions cut 3 bases from V and 8 bases from J, with 11 bases between. CDR3 DNA: TGTGCCACCAGCAGGGGAGGGTTAGATTCACCCCTCCACTTT. It translates to CATSRGGLDSPLHF.

This clonotype was counted at least ten times. This chain joins TRBV20-1 and TRBJ1-5, with 11 bases identical to TRBD1. The CDR3 is made up of 19 amino acids. Unmatched junction bases numbered 18, after V lost 7 bases and J lost 1 base. Germline V gene lookup returns CDR1 DFQATT and CDR2 SNEGSKA (reference sequence). CDR3 DNA sequence: TGCAGTGTTTCTGGTTGGACAGGGGGCCCGCATGGCAGCAATCAGCCCCAGCATTTT. This gives the protein CSVSGWTGGPHGSNQPQHF.

Comments on this clonotype: One base away lies a much larger clone, so this may be a sequencing read error. The CDR3 sequence is CASSLTGEQYF. The CDR3 bases are TGTGCCAGCAGCCTTACCGGCGAGCAGTACTTC. This chain connects TRBV7-2 to TRBJ2-3; D call uncertain. The J call may not be correct, given that the DNA end is closer to TRBJ2-7. Germline V gene lookup returns CDR1 SGHTA and CDR2 FQGNSA. The CDR3 is 11 amino acids.

In its sample, this clonotype was seen a few times. The chain recombines TRBV5-1 with TRBJ2-5; TRBD2 agrees at 12 bases. V shed 4 bases and J 2 bases; nucleotides not matched to a gene: 12. This CDR3 is 18 amino acids long. In germline, CDR1 is SGHRS, CDR2 YFSETQ. CDR3 protein: CASSRPSGRASGQETQYF. The CDR3 coding sequence is TGCGCCAGCAGCAGACCTAGCGGGAGGGCCTCAGGGCAAGAGACCCAGTACTTC.

This clonotype was recorded many times. V gene TRBV2 combines with J gene TRBJ2-7; TRBD2 aligns across 9 bases. The germline V gene has CDR1 SNHLY and CDR2 FYNNEI. CDR3 size: 14 residues. V shed 7 bases, J shed 1 base, and the junction held 5 bases outside the gene matches. The CDR3 sequence is CASIAGGLSYEQYV. The CDR3, as DNA: TGTGCCAGCATTGCGGGGGGGCTGTCCTACGAGCAGTACGTC.

This clonotype occurred a few times. The chain joins TRBV7-2 to TRBJ1-2; 9 nucleotides line up with TRBD1. CDR3 size: 16 residues. Trimming at V came to 2 bases and at J to 7 bases, leaving 11 bases not matched to a gene. The germline gives CDR1 SGHTA, CDR2 FQGNSA. Here the CDR3 DNA reads TGTGCCAGCAGCTTACTCCGGGGGGGACAGGGCGTTGGCTACACCTTC. Translated, it gives CASSLLRGGQGVGYTF. Variable domain in full (rest from reference TRBV7-2 and TRBJ1-2): GAGVSQSPSNKVTEKGKDVELRCDPISGHTALYWYRQSLGQGLEFLIYFQGNSAPDKSGLPSDRFSAERTGGSVSTLTIQRTQQEDSAVYLCASSLLRGGQGVGYTFGSGTRLTVV.

This clonotype turned up a few times. The chain is built from TRBV20-1 and TRBJ2-1; 14 bases agree with TRBD2. J was trimmed by 10 bases and V by 6 bases; bases with no gene match: 14. Germline assignment: CDR1 DFQATT and CDR2 SNEGSKA (reference sequence). There are 16 residues in the CDR3. The CDR3 DNA follows: TGCAGTGCAACCGGGACTAGCGGGAGTAGCTGGCGGGAGCAGTTCTTC. It yields the protein CSATGTSGSSWREQFF.

V and J are TRBV6-1 and TRBJ1-5, with 7 bases fitting TRBD1. Trimming at V came to 6 bases and at J to 7 bases, leaving 3 bases not matched to a gene. There are 12 residues in the CDR3. Germline V gives CDR1 MNHNS, CDR2 SASEGT. CDR3 bases: TGTGCCAGCAGGACAGGGAGGCAGCCCCAGCATTTT. Residues: CASRTGRQPQHF.

The rearrangement links TRBV19 to TRBJ1-6; possible D gene TRBD1, 6 bases. V was shortened by 5 bases and J by 8 bases, with 13 bases between the two germline ends. Germline values: CDR1 LNHDA, CDR2 SQIVND (reference sequence). The CDR3 extends over 14 amino acids. The CDR3 reads CASSVRTEDSPLHF. CDR3 in DNA: TGTGCCAGTAGTGTCCGGACAGAGGATTCACCCCTCCACTTT.

This clonotype was counted many times. In DNA, the CDR3 is TGTGCCAGCAGCTTAGCCCCGGAAAACTATGGCTACACCTTC. As protein: CASSLAPENYGYTF. The genes are TRBV7-2 and TRBJ1-2; D gene ambiguous. CDR1 and CDR2 (germline): SGHTA, FQGNSA. V lost 0 bases and J 2 bases, leaving 7 bases between the germline ends. The CDR3 contains 14 residues.

This sequence joins TRBV14 and TRBJ2-1; D may correspond to TRBD1 or TRBD2 (5 bases each). Trimming left V 1 base short and J 10 bases short, with 8 bases between. The CDR3 is 12 residues long. In germline, CDR1 is SGHDN, CDR2 FVKESK. The CDR3 DNA is TGTGCCAGCAGCCAAGGGGGGACGGAGCAGTTCTTC. It is translated as CASSQGGTEQFF.

Many counts were recorded for this clonotype. The gene calls are TRBV18 and TRBJ2-5; 8 bases match TRBD1. V shed 2 bases, J shed 3 bases, and the junction held 11 bases outside the gene matches. This CDR3 has 17 amino acids. Germline V gene data show CDR1 as KGHSH and CDR2 as LQKENI. In DNA, the CDR3 is TGTGCCAGCTCACCAACCCTGACAGGGGTCGACGAAGAGACCCAGTACTTC. Protein: CASSPTLTGVDEETQYF.